This T cell receptor beta chain is drawn from a study of cytomegalovirus exposure and HLA in healthy donors. General study results and limits: Within a later analysis, the majority of CMV-associated TCR beta chains appeared HLA-restricted. Associated with HLA alleles at 0.05 false discovery rate in a later analysis were 16,951 TCR beta sequences. Further analysis, carried out later, found HLA-associated TCR beta chains more clonally expanded than equally common other chains. V- and J-gene trimming of TCR beta was linked (in a later analysis) to a missense DCLRE1C variant.

13 Jbeta primers and 60 Vbeta primers were used for the PCR. TCRdb keeps only in-frame clones here, not all; method: immunoSEQ multiplex PCR. The sample holds 100,000 to 150,000 clones, around 74% seen once. Note on this clone: Antigen specificity is unknown.

This CDR3 has 13 residues. V was clipped by 8 bases and J by 2 bases; unmatched bases: 3. CDR1 SGHTA and CDR2 FQGNSA come from the germline V gene. V gene TRBV7-2 combines with J gene TRBJ1-1; 9 nucleotides agree with TRBD1. Sequencing was carried out using PBMCs. The TCR originated in a man in his 60s in good health and CMV-seropositive. Here the CDR3 reads CASGTGHNTEAFF. Here the CDR3 DNA reads TGTGCCAGCGGGACAGGGCATAACACTGAAGCTTTCTTT.